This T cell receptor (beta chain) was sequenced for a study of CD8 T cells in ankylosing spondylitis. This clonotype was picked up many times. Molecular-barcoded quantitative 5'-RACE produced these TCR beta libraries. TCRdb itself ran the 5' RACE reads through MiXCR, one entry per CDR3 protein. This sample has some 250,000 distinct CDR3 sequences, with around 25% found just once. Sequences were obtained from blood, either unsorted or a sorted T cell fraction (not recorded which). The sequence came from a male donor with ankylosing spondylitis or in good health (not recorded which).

The CDR3 nucleotides read TGCAGTGCAGGGGAGAATAATTCACCCCTCCACTTT. Translated: CSAGENNSPLHF. The J gene is TRBJ1-6, the V gene TRBV20-1, with TRBD1 as a possible D gene (5 bases). This CDR3 has 12 amino acids. The ends were cut back, 6 bases at V and 5 bases at J, with 8 bases in the middle. Germline V CDR1 and CDR2: DFQATT, SNEGSKA (reference sequence).